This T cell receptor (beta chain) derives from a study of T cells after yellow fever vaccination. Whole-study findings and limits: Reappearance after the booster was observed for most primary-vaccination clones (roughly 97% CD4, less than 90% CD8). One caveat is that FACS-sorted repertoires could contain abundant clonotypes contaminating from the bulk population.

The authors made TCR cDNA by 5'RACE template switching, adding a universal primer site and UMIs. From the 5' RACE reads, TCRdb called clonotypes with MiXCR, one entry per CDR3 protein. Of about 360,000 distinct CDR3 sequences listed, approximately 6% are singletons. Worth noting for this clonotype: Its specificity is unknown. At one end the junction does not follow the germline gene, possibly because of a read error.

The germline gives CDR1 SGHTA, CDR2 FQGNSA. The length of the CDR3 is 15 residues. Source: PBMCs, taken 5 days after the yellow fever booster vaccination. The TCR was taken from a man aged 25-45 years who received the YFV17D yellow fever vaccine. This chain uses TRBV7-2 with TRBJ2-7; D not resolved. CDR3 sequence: CASSSIGVGGYELYF. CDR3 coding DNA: TGTGCCAGCAGCTCCATTGGGGTCGGCGGCTACGAGCTGTACTTC.